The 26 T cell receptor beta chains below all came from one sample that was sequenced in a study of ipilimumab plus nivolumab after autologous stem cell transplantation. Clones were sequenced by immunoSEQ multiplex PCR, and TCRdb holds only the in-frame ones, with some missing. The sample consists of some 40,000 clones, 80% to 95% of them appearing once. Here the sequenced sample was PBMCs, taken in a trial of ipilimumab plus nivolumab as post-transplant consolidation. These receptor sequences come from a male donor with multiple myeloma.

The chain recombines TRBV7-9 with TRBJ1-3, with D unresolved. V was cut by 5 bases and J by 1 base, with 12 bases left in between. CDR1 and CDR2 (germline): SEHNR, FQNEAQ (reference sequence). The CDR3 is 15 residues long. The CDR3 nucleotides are TGTGCCAGCAGCCGCACGGAGGTTTCTGGAAACACCATATATTTT. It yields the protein CASSRTEVSGNTIYF.

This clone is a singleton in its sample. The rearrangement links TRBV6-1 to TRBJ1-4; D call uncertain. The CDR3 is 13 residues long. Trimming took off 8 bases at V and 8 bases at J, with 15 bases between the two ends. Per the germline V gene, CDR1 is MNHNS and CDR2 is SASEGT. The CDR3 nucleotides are TGTGCCAGCTTGACACTTTTCTCGGAAAAACTGTTTTTT. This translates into CASLTLFSEKLFF.

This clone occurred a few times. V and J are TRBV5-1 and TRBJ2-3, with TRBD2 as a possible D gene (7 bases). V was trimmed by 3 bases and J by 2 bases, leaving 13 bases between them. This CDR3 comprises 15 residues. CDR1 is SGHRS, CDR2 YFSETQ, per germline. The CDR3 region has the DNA TGCGCCAGCAGCTCAGGGGAGGGGGACACAGATACGCAGTATTTT. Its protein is CASSSGEGDTDTQYF.

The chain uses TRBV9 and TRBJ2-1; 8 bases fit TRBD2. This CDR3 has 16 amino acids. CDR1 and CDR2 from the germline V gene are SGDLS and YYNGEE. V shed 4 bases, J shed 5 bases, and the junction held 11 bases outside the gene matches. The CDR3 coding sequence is TGTGCCAGCAGCAACACCCCCGGGAGGGCCCACAATGAGCAGTTCTTC. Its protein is CASSNTPGRAHNEQFF.

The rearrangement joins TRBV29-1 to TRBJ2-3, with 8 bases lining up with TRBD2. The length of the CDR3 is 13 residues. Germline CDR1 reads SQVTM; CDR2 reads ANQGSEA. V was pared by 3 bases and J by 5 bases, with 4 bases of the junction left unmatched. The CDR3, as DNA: TGCAGCGTTGATCCTAGCGGGTTAGATACGCAGTATTTT. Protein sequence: CSVDPSGLDTQYF.

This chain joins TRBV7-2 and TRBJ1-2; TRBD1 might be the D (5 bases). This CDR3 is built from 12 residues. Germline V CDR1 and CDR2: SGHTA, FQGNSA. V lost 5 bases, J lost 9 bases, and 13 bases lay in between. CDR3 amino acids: CASSHRDARYTF. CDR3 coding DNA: TGTGCCAGCAGCCATAGGGACGCCCGCTACACCTTC.

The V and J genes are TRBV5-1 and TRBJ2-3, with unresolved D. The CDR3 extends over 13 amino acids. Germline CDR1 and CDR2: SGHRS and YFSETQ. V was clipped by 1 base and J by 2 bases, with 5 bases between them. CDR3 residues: CASSLRYTDTQYF. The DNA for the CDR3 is TGCGCCAGCAGCTTGCGGTACACAGATACGCAGTATTTT.

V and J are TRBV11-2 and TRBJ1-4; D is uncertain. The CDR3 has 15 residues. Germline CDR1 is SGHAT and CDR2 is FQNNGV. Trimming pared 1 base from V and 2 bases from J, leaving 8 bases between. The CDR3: CASSLGGGTNEKLFF. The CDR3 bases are TGTGCCAGCAGCTTAGGGGGAGGGACTAATGAAAAACTGTTTTTT.

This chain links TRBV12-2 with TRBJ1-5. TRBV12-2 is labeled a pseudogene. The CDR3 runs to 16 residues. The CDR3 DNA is TGTGCAAGTCGCTTAACCCGTCCGGATAGCAATCAGCCCCAGCATTTT. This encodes CASRLTRPDSNQPQHF.

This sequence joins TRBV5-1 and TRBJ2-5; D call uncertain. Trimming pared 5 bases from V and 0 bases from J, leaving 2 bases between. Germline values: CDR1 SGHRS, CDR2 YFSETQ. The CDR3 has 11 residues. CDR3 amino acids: CASRDQETQYF. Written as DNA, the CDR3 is TGCGCCAGCAGGGACCAAGAGACCCAGTACTTC.

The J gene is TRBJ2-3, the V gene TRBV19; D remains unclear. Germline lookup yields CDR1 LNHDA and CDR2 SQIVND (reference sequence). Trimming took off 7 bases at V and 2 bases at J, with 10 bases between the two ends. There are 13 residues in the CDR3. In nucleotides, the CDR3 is TGTGCCAGTAACTCGGAGTCCACAGATACGCAGTATTTT. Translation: CASNSESTDTQYF.

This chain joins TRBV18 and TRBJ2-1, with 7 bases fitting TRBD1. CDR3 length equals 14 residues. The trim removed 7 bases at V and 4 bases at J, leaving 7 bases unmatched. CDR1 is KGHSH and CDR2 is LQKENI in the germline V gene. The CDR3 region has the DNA TGTGCCAGCTGCCAACGACAGGGTTACAATGAGCAGTTCTTC. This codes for CASCQRQGYNEQFF.

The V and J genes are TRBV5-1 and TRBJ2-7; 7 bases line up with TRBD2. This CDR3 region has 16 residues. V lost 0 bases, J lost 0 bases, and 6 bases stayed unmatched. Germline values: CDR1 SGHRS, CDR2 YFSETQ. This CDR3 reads CASSLEAAGHSYEQYF. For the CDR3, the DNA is TGCGCCAGCAGCTTGGAAGCAGCGGGGCACTCCTACGAGCAGTACTTC.

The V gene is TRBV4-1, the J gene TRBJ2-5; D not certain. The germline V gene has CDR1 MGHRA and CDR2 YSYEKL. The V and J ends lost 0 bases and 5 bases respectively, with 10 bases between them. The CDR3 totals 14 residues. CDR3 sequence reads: CASSQDGVWETQYF. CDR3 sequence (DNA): TGCGCCAGCAGCCAAGATGGGGTGTGGGAGACCCAGTACTTC.

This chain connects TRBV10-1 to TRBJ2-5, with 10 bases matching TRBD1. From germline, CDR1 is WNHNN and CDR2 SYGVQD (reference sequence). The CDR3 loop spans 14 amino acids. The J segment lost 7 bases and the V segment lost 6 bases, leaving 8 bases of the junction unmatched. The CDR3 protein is CASRPGQGIGTQYF. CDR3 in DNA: TGCGCCAGCAGACCGGGACAGGGGATCGGGACCCAGTACTTC.

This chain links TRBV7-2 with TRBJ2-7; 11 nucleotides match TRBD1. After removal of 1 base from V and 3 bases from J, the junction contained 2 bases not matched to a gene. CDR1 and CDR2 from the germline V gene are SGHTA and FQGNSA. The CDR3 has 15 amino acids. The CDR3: CASSLGGTGGYEQYF. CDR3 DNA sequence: TGTGCCAGCAGCTTAGGTGGGACAGGGGGCTACGAGCAGTACTTC.

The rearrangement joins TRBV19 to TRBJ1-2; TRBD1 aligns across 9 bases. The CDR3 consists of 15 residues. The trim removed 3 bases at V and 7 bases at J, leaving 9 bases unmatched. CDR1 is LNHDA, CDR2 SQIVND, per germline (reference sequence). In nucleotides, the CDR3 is TGTGCCAGTAGTATCCAACCGGGACAGGGAGGTGGCTACACCTTC. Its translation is CASSIQPGQGGGYTF.

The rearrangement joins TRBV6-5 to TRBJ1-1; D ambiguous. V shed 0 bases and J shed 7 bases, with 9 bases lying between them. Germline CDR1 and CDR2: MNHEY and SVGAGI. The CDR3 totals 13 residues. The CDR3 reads CASSYSRSGEAFF. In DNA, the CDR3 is TGTGCCAGCAGTTACTCGAGGTCTGGTGAAGCTTTCTTT.

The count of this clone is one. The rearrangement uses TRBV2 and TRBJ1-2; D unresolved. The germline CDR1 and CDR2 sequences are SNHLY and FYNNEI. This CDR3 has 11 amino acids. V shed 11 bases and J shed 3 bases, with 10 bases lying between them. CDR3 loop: CAGEAHYGYTF. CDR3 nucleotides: TGTGCCGGCGAGGCCCACTATGGCTACACCTTC.

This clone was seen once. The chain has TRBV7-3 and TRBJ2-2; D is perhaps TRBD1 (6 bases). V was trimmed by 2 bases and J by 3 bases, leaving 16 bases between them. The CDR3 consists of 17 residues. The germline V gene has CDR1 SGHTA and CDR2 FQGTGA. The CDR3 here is CASSLFGAGVDTGELFF. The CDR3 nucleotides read TGTGCCAGCAGCTTATTCGGGGCAGGGGTGGACACCGGGGAGCTGTTTTTT.

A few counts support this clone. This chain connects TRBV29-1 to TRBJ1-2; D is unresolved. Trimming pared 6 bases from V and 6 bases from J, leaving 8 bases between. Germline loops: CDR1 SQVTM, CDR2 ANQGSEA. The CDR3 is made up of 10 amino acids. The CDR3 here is CSVWVNGYTF. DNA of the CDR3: TGCAGCGTGTGGGTAAATGGCTACACCTTC.

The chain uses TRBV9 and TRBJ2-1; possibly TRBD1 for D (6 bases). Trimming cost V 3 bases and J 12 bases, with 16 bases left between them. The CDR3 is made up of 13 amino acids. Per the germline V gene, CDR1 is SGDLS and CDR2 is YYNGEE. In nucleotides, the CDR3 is TGTGCCAGCAGCGCAGGGGCCCCGGGATCGCAGTTCTTC. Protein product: CASSAGAPGSQFF. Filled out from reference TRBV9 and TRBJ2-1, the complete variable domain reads DSGVTQTPKHLITATGQRVTLRCSPRSGDLSVYWYQQSLDQGLQFLIQYYNGEERAKGNILERFSAQQFPDLHSELNLSSLELGDSALYFCASSAGAPGSQFFGPGTRLTVL.

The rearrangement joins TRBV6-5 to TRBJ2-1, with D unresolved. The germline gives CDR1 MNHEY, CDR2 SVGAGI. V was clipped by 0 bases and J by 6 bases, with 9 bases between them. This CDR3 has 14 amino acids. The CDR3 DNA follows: TGTGCCAGCAGTTACTCGAGGATAACCAATGAGCAGTTCTTC. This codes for CASSYSRITNEQFF.

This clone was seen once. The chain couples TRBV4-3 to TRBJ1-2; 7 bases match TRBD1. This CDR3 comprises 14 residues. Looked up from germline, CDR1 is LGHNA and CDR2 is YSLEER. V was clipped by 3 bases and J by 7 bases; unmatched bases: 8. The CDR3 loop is CASSHVTGDRGYTF. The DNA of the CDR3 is TGCGCCAGCAGCCACGTTACAGGGGACCGTGGCTACACCTTC.

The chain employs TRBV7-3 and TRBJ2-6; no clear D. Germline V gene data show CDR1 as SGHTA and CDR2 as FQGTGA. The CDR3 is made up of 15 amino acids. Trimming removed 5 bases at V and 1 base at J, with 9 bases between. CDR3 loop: CASSPTVSGANVLTF. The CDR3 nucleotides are TGTGCCAGCAGCCCTACGGTGTCTGGGGCCAACGTCCTGACTTTC.

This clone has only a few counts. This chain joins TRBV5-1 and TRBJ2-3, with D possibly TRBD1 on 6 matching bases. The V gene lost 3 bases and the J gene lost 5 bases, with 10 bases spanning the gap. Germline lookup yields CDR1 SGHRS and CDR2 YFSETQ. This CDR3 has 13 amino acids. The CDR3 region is CASSWHRVDTQYF. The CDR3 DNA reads TGCGCCAGCAGCTGGCACAGGGTAGATACGCAGTATTTT.